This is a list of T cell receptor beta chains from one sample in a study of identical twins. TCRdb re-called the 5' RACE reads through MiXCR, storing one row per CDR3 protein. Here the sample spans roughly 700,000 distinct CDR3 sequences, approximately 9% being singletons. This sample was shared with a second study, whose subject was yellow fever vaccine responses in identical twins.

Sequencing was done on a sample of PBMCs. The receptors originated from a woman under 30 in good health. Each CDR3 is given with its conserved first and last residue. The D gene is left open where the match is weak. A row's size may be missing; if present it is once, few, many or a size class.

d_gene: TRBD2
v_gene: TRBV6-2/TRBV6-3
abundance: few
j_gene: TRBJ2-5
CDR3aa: CASSYIGPAGVVETQYF
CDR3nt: TGTGCCAGCAGTTATATAGGCCCAGCGGGAGTGGTAGAGACCCAGTACTTC

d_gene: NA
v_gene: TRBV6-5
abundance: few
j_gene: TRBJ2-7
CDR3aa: CASSYQSDSGTVSYEQYF
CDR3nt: TGTGCCAGCAGTTACCAATCCGACTCCGGGACGGTGTCCTACGAGCAGTACTTC

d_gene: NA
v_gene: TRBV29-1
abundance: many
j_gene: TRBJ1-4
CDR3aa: CSVDSGEKLFF
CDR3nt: TGCAGCGTCGACAGCGGTGAAAAACTGTTTTTT

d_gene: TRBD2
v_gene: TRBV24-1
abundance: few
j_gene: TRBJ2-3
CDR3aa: CATSDLRASGSVGAQYF
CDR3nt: TGTGCCACCAGTGATTTGCGGGCTAGCGGGAGCGTGGGGGCGCAGTATTTT

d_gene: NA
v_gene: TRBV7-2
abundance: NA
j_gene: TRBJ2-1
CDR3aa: CASSLVGDYNEQFF
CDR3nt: TGTGCCAGCAGCTTAGTTGGTGATTACAATGAGCAGTTCTTC

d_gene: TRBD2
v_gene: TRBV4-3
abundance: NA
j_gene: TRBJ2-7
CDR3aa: CASSSQRGVGAEQYF
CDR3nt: TGCGCCAGCAGCAGCCAACGGGGGGTAGGCGCCGAGCAGTACTTC

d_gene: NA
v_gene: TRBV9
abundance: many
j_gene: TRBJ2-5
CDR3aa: CASSVVPEETQYF
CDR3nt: TGTGCCAGCAGCGTAGTACCGGAAGAGACCCAGTACTTC

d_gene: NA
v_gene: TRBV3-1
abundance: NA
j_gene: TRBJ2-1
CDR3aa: CATTSTGASGNEQFF
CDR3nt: TGTGCCACCACCTCCACGGGGGCCTCAGGGAATGAGCAGTTCTTC

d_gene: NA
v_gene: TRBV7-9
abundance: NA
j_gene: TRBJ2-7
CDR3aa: CASSFRESHEQYF
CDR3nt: TGTGCCAGCAGCTTCCGGGAATCCCACGAGCAGTACTTC

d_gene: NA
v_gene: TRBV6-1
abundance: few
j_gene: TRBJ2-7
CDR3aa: CASSRPHSLSYEQYF
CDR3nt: TGTGCCAGCAGCCGCCCGCATTCCCTCTCCTACGAGCAGTACTTC

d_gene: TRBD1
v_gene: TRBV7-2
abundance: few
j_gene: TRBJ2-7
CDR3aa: CASSPRTGGGYEQYF
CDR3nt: TGTGCCAGCAGCCCAAGGACAGGGGGAGGCTACGAGCAGTACTTC

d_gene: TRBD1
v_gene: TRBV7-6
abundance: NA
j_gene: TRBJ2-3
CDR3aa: CASSFDRGRTDTQYF
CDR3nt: TGTGCCAGCAGCTTCGACAGGGGTAGGACAGATACGCAGTATTTT

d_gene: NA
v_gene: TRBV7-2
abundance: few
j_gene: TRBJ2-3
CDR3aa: CASSFSNTPLTDTQYF
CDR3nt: TGTGCCAGCAGCTTTAGTAACACCCCTTTAACAGATACGCAGTATTTT

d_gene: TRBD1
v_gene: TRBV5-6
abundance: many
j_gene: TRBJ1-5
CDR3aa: CASSMGQTNQPQHF
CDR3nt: TGTGCCAGCAGCATGGGACAGACCAATCAGCCCCAGCATTTT

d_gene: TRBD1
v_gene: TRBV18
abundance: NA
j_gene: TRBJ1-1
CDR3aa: CASSPTGGMDTEAFF
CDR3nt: TGTGCCAGCTCACCCACAGGGGGCATGGACACTGAAGCTTTCTTT

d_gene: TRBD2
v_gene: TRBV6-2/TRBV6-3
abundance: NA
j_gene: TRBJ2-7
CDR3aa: CASYNYPVVAGGGEQYF
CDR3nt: TGTGCCAGCTACAACTACCCGGTGGTAGCGGGAGGCGGCGAGCAGTACTTC

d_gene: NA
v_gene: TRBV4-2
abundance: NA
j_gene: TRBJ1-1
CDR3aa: CASSQEPRGSTEAFF
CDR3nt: TGTGCCAGCAGCCAAGAACCCAGAGGGAGCACTGAAGCTTTCTTT